A selection of T cell receptor beta chains follows, all from one sample in a study of OX40 agonist ivuxolimab in advanced cancers. Repertoires were generated with immunoSEQ multiplex PCR, while TCRdb's copy carries only in-frame clones and drops some. Found here are about 73,000 clones, 75% to 90% of them singletons; the top ten hold 0.4% to 0.65%. The source material was CD4+ or CD8+ T cells sorted from blood, sampled in a trial of the OX40 agonist ivuxolimab. The source is an adult with an advanced solid tumor such as melanoma, head and neck, liver or kidney cancer. Each CDR3 is given with its conserved first and last residue. Fields, in order: D gene, V gene, J gene, clone size, CDR3 protein, CDR3 DNA. A D gene is named only where the DNA matches it firmly. Clone size appears in some rows only: once, few, many, or a class for an expanded clone.

D: TRBD1; V: TRBV10-2; J: TRBJ1-2; size: -; CDR3: CASSESRDRGNYGYTF; DNA: TGCGCCAGCAGTGAGTCGCGGGACAGGGGAAACTATGGCTACACCTTC
D: TRBD1; V: TRBV19; J: TRBJ1-1; size: -; CDR3: CASSGQGSTEAFF; DNA: TGTGCCAGTAGTGGACAGGGTAGCACTGAAGCTTTCTTT
D: TRBD2; V: TRBV7-7; J: TRBJ2-3; size: -; CDR3: CASSPLGGRDTQYF; DNA: TGTGCTAGCAGCCCCTTGGGCGGGAGAGATACGCAGTATTTT
D: TRBD1; V: TRBV6-5; J: TRBJ2-7; size: -; CDR3: CASSRSGGSYEQYF; DNA: TGTGCCAGCAGTCGTTCAGGGGGATCCTACGAGCAGTACTTC
D: -; V: TRBV6-6; J: TRBJ2-7; size: -; CDR3: CASGQISYEQYF; DNA: TGTGCCAGCGGACAGATTTCCTACGAGCAGTACTTC
D: -; V: TRBV19; J: TRBJ2-7; size: -; CDR3: CASSIGTVHEQYF; DNA: TGTGCCAGTAGTATAGGGACGGTCCACGAGCAGTACTTC
D: TRBD2; V: TRBV5-4; J: TRBJ2-7; size: -; CDR3: CASSLAGGFYEQYF; DNA: TGTGCCAGCAGCCTAGCGGGAGGATTCTACGAGCAGTACTTC
D: TRBD2; V: TRBV7-8; J: TRBJ2-2; size: -; CDR3: CASSLLAGADGELFF; DNA: TGTGCCAGCAGTCTCCTAGCGGGAGCGGACGGGGAGCTGTTTTTT
D: TRBD1; V: TRBV5-4; J: TRBJ2-7; size: -; CDR3: CASSFGTGGVIYEQYF; DNA: TGTGCCAGCAGCTTTGGGACAGGGGGTGTAATCTACGAGCAGTACTTC
D: -; V: TRBV2; J: TRBJ2-7; size: once; CDR3: CASRYSILYEQYF; DNA: TGTGCCAGCAGATACAGCATTCTATACGAGCAGTACTTC
D: TRBD2; V: TRBV19; J: TRBJ2-3; size: -; CDR3: CASSILAGGITDTQYF; DNA: TGTGCCAGTAGTATATTAGCGGGAGGTATTACAGATACGCAGTATTTT
D: -; V: TRBV27; J: TRBJ1-4; size: -; CDR3: CASRPNRVNNEKLFF; DNA: TGTGCCAGCAGGCCCAACCGGGTCAATAATGAAAAACTGTTTTTT
D: -; V: TRBV19; J: TRBJ2-1; size: -; CDR3: CASSITVYNEQFF; DNA: TGTGCCAGTAGTATTACGGTTTACAATGAGCAGTTCTTC
D: TRBD1; V: TRBV19; J: TRBJ1-2; size: -; CDR3: CASRPRDRVQDGYTF; DNA: TGTGCCAGTCGGCCACGTGACAGGGTCCAAGATGGCTACACCTTC
D: -; V: TRBV6-4; J: TRBJ2-2; size: -; CDR3: CASSDLPNTGELFF; DNA: TGTGCCAGCAGTGACCTACCCAACACCGGGGAGCTGTTTTTT
D: TRBD2; V: TRBV2; J: TRBJ2-7; size: -; CDR3: CASRERESSYEQYF; DNA: TGTGCCAGCAGGGAGCGGGAGAGTTCCTACGAGCAGTACTTC
D: TRBD2; V: TRBV27; J: TRBJ2-6; size: -; CDR3: CASSPLGTSGRFSGANVLTF; DNA: TGTGCCAGCAGTCCCCTAGGGACTAGCGGGAGATTCTCTGGGGCCAACGTCCTGACTTTC
D: -; V: TRBV28; J: TRBJ2-3; size: -; CDR3: CASSSPADTQYF; DNA: TGTGCCAGCAGTTCCCCGGCAGATACGCAGTATTTT
D: -; V: TRBV28; J: TRBJ2-4; size: -; CDR3: CASSSLDPNIQYF; DNA: TGTGCCAGCAGCTCCCTCGACCCAAACATTCAGTACTTC
D: -; V: TRBV5-6; J: TRBJ1-5; size: -; CDR3: CASSQGVNWGSNQPQHF; DNA: TGTGCCAGCAGCCAAGGTGTGAATTGGGGAAGCAATCAGCCCCAGCATTTT
D: -; V: TRBV19; J: TRBJ2-7; size: -; CDR3: CASSIGTSRFTYEQYF; DNA: TGTGCCAGTAGTATAGGAACTAGCCGTTTCACCTACGAGCAGTACTTC
D: TRBD2; V: TRBV2; J: TRBJ2-2; size: -; CDR3: CASSGLAGATNTGELFF; DNA: TGTGCCAGCAGTGGACTAGCGGGAGCAACGAACACCGGGGAGCTGTTTTTT
D: -; V: TRBV5-1; J: TRBJ1-1; size: few; CDR3: CASSLGGGRTNTEAFF; DNA: TGCGCCAGCAGCCTGGGGGGAGGCAGGACTAACACTGAAGCTTTCTTT
D: -; V: TRBV11-3; J: TRBJ2-7; size: -; CDR3: CASSLFPRGEQYF; DNA: TGTGCCAGCAGCTTATTCCCACGCGGGGAGCAGTACTTC
D: TRBD2; V: TRBV7-6; J: TRBJ2-7; size: -; CDR3: CASSLVSSGSGEQYF; DNA: TGTGCCAGCAGCTTAGTTTCTAGCGGGAGCGGCGAGCAGTACTTC
D: -; V: TRBV25-1; J: TRBJ2-7; size: -; CDR3: CASSEGPGAMEQYF; DNA: TGTGCCAGCAGTGAGGGGCCCGGGGCGATGGAGCAGTACTTC
D: TRBD2; V: TRBV27; J: TRBJ2-1; size: -; CDR3: CASSSPGLAGSNEQFF; DNA: TGTGCCAGCAGTTCCCCGGGACTAGCGGGGTCCAATGAGCAGTTCTTC
D: -; V: TRBV2; J: TRBJ1-5; size: few; CDR3: CASSVSGYQPQHF; DNA: TGTGCCAGCAGTGTCTCCGGGTATCAGCCCCAGCATTTT
D: -; V: TRBV21-1; J: TRBJ2-7; size: -; CDR3: CASSRQPGQAQACYEQYF; DNA: TGTGCCAGCAGCAGACAACCGGGACAGGCGCAGGCGTGTTACGAGCAGTACTTC
D: -; V: TRBV30; J: TRBJ2-4; size: -; CDR3: CAWSRSRAKNIQYF; DNA: TGTGCCTGGAGCCGTTCGAGGGCCAAAAACATTCAGTACTTC
D: -; V: TRBV6-5; J: TRBJ1-3; size: -; CDR3: CASSYRVGNTIYF; DNA: TGTGCCAGCAGTTACAGGGTTGGAAACACCATATATTTT
D: -; V: TRBV10-1; J: TRBJ2-5; size: -; CDR3: CASSESSVTGTQYF; DNA: TGCGCCAGCAGTGAGTCTTCAGTGACGGGGACCCAGTACTTC
D: -; V: TRBV5-1; J: TRBJ2-1; size: -; CDR3: CASSSSGTNYNEQFF; DNA: TGCGCCAGCAGTTCGAGCGGGACAAATTACAATGAGCAGTTCTTC
D: -; V: TRBV19; J: TRBJ1-5; size: few; CDR3: CASSPIGGQPQHF; DNA: TGTGCCAGTAGCCCCATTGGAGGTCAGCCCCAGCATTTT
D: -; V: TRBV5-1; J: TRBJ2-2; size: -; CDR3: CASSPEGRGAGELFF; DNA: TGCGCCAGCAGCCCCGAGGGTAGAGGGGCCGGGGAGCTGTTTTTT
D: TRBD1; V: TRBV9; J: TRBJ2-2; size: -; CDR3: CASSLGQGGIGELFF; DNA: TGTGCCAGCAGCCTTGGACAGGGAGGCATCGGGGAGCTGTTTTTT
D: -; V: TRBV7-6; J: TRBJ2-7; size: -; CDR3: CASSLVAAGEQYF; DNA: TGTGCCAGCAGCTTAGTGGCAGCCGGCGAGCAGTACTTC
D: TRBD1; V: TRBV7-9; J: TRBJ1-3; size: -; CDR3: CASSSGTGGNTIYF; DNA: TGTGCCAGCAGCTCAGGGACAGGGGGAAACACCATATATTTT
D: -; V: TRBV5-4; J: TRBJ1-4; size: -; CDR3: CASSQDSRPAEKLFF; DNA: TGTGCCAGCAGTCAGGACAGCCGCCCGGCGGAAAAACTGTTTTTT
D: -; V: TRBV30; J: TRBJ2-7; size: -; CDR3: CAWSGGDITVEQYF; DNA: TGTGCCTGGAGTGGGGGAGATATTACCGTCGAGCAGTACTTC
D: -; V: TRBV30; J: TRBJ1-2; size: once; CDR3: CAWIPYQDPREGYTF; DNA: TGTGCCTGGATCCCCTACCAGGACCCAAGGGAAGGCTACACCTTC